The rows below give T cell receptor beta chains drawn from one sample of a study of cytomegalovirus exposure and HLA in healthy donors. Clones were read by immunoSEQ multiplex PCR, and TCRdb kept only the in-frame ones, dropping some. The data hold some 120,000 clones, with approximately 77% observed a single time. The specimen sequenced was PBMCs. The receptors come from a young man in good health and CMV-seronegative. The CDR3 runs from the conserved cysteine through the conserved F or W. The order of the fields is clone size, V gene, D gene, J gene, CDR3 protein, CDR3 DNA. A D gene is named only where the DNA matches it firmly. For some rows the clone size is stated as once, few or many, or as a class when expanded; others skip it.

size: -
V: TRBV6-5
D: TRBD1
J: TRBJ1-1
CDR3: CASSTGVWAFF
DNA: TGTGCCAGCAGTACAGGGGTTTGGGCTTTCTTT

size: -
V: TRBV6-4
D: TRBD2
J: TRBJ2-1
CDR3: CASSVERGAGEQFF
DNA: TGTGCCAGCAGTGTTGAGCGGGGGGCGGGTGAGCAGTTCTTC

size: -
V: TRBV25-1
D: -
J: TRBJ2-2
CDR3: CASSDTGELFF
DNA: TGTGCCAGCTCCGACACCGGGGAGCTGTTTTTT

size: -
V: TRBV27
D: -
J: TRBJ1-1
CDR3: CASSRGRFTEAFF
DNA: TGTGCCAGCAGCCGAGGGAGGTTCACTGAAGCTTTCTTT

size: -
V: TRBV6-5
D: TRBD2
J: TRBJ2-1
CDR3: CASSSPSGGGWEQFF
DNA: TGTGCCAGCAGTTCCCCTAGCGGGGGGGGATGGGAGCAGTTCTTC

size: few
V: TRBV6-5
D: -
J: TRBJ1-1
CDR3: CASSYRAGGNTEAFF
DNA: TGTGCCAGCAGTTACAGGGCGGGTGGTAACACTGAAGCTTTCTTT

size: -
V: TRBV6-6
D: TRBD1
J: TRBJ2-7
CDR3: CASSFLDRGFSEQYF
DNA: TGTGCCAGCAGCTTCTTGGACAGGGGCTTCTCCGAGCAGTACTTC

size: -
V: TRBV6-5
D: -
J: TRBJ1-5
CDR3: CASSYSARDQPQHF
DNA: TGTGCCAGCAGTTACTCTGCCAGGGATCAGCCCCAGCATTTT

size: once
V: TRBV7-6
D: -
J: TRBJ2-7
CDR3: CASSLVAQVSNEQYF
DNA: TGTGCCAGCAGCTTAGTAGCACAGGTGTCAAACGAGCAGTACTTC

size: -
V: TRBV5-1
D: TRBD2
J: TRBJ2-3
CDR3: CASSLGLAGSGTDTQYF
DNA: TGCGCCAGCAGCTTGGGACTAGCGGGGTCGGGCACAGATACGCAGTATTTT

size: -
V: TRBV7-9
D: TRBD2
J: TRBJ2-7
CDR3: CSSSLSSGALYEQYF
DNA: TGTTCCAGCAGCTTAAGTAGCGGGGCTCTCTACGAGCAGTACTTC

size: few
V: TRBV4-2
D: TRBD2
J: TRBJ2-7
CDR3: CASSQGGAGNYEQYF
DNA: TGTGCCAGCAGCCAAGGGGGAGCGGGGAACTACGAGCAGTACTTC

size: -
V: TRBV9
D: -
J: TRBJ1-2
CDR3: CASSVGGAGMDGYTF
DNA: TGTGCCAGCAGCGTAGGAGGGGCGGGGATGGATGGCTACACCTTC

size: -
V: TRBV6-5
D: -
J: TRBJ2-7
CDR3: CASGSTGLSYEQYF
DNA: TGTGCCAGCGGGTCCACGGGACTTTCCTACGAGCAGTACTTC

size: -
V: TRBV14
D: TRBD1
J: TRBJ1-1
CDR3: CASSQDGDRVNTEAFF
DNA: TGTGCCAGCAGCCAAGATGGGGACAGGGTGAACACTGAAGCTTTCTTT

size: -
V: TRBV29-1
D: TRBD1
J: TRBJ1-2
CDR3: CSVRDRGYGYTF
DNA: TGCAGCGTTCGCGACAGGGGTTATGGCTACACCTTC

size: -
V: TRBV15
D: -
J: TRBJ1-1
CDR3: CATSRDGRGSKAFF
DNA: TGTGCCACCAGCAGAGATGGGAGGGGTTCCAAAGCTTTCTTT